This entry lists 4 T cell receptor beta chains sequenced from one sample in a study of blood T cell repertoires in COVID-19. Libraries were prepared by immunoSEQ multiplex PCR; TCRdb keeps only in-frame clonotypes and omits some of them. The repertoire holds 200,000 to 300,000 clones, with 86% as singletons. The material sequenced was peripheral blood. These receptors were collected from a man aged 40-49 years who had recovered from COVID-19.

This rearrangement joins TRBV5-1 to TRBJ2-7, with D possibly being TRBD2 (5 bases). The CDR3 loop spans 14 amino acids. CDR1 SGHRS and CDR2 YFSETQ come from the germline V gene. V lost 4 bases and J 2 bases, leaving 13 bases between the germline ends. CDR3 bases: TGCGCCAGCAGCAACCGCGGGTTTCCCTACGAGCAGTACTTC. Amino acid sequence: CASSNRGFPYEQYF.

J is TRBJ1-5 and V is TRBV2; 8 nucleotides line up with TRBD1. The V gene's germline CDR1 is SNHLY and CDR2 FYNNEI. V was clipped by 4 bases and J by 2 bases; unmatched bases: 4. This CDR3 spans 15 amino acids. The CDR3 spells CASSGSGQGNQPQHF. Here the CDR3 DNA reads TGTGCCAGCAGTGGGTCGGGACAGGGCAATCAGCCCCAGCATTTT.

This chain links TRBV2 with TRBJ2-2; 7 nucleotides align to TRBD1. Looked up from germline, CDR1 is SNHLY and CDR2 is FYNNEI. The CDR3 runs to 15 residues. V was pared by 6 bases and J by 0 bases, with 4 bases of the junction left unmatched. The CDR3 DNA sequence: TGTGCCAGCAGGCAACAGGGGACGAACACCGGGGAGCTGTTTTTT. It specifies CASRQQGTNTGELFF.

This chain links TRBV29-1 with TRBJ2-7, with 9 nucleotides matching TRBD1. The length of the CDR3 is 13 residues. V was pared by 7 bases and J by 7 bases, with 11 bases of the junction left unmatched. Looked up from germline, CDR1 is SQVTM and CDR2 is ANQGSEA. The DNA of the CDR3 is TGCAGCGCTTCCGGGACAGGGTTATTGGAGCAGTACTTC. Translated, it gives CSASGTGLLEQYF.